This T cell receptor (beta chain) appears in the sequencing data of a study of T cells in Graves' hyperthyroidism and ophthalmopathy. TCR beta CDR3 region amplification was performed from RNA transcripts. HTBI primers were used for first-round RT-PCR of the TCR CDR3. TCRdb reprocessed the multiplex PCR reads with MiXCR, giving one entry per CDR3 protein. Seen here are 550,000 to 850,000 distinct CDR3 sequences, around 19% observed once, and the top ten hold roughly 17%. V lost 3 bases and J lost 5, with 14 bases in between. The length of the CDR3 is 14 residues. From germline, CDR1 is MNHEY and CDR2 SMNVEV (reference sequence).

V and J are TRBV27 and TRBJ2-7; D might be TRBD1 (7 bases). This clonotype was obtained from a woman aged 45-65 years with Graves' hyperthyroidism that later progressed to Graves' ophthalmopathy. The sample taken for sequencing was blood. CDR3 sequence: CASSFKGAGNEQYF. The CDR3 DNA reads as TGTGCCAGCAGTTTCAAGGGGGCGGGGAACGAGCAGTACTTC.